This is a list of T cell receptor beta chains from one sample in a study of PD-L1 blockade in urothelial cancer. Libraries were prepared by immunoSEQ multiplex PCR; TCRdb keeps only in-frame clonotypes and omits some of them. The table shows tens of thousands of clones, with 91% occurring only once. The source was PBMCs, collected around atezolizumab (anti-PD-L1) treatment. The source of these receptors is a man in his 70s with urothelial cancer. Both conserved end residues are part of each CDR3. A D gene is named only where the DNA matches it firmly. The listing skips clone size in some rows; elsewhere it reads once, few, many or a size class.

j_call: TRBJ1-5; d_call: .; clone_size: .; v_call: TRBV19; cdr3_nt: TGTGCCAGTAGTATAGAGGGGCGGCAGAAACAGCCCCAGCATTTT; cdr3_aa: CASSIEGRQKQPQHF
j_call: TRBJ1-1; d_call: .; clone_size: .; v_call: TRBV6-5; cdr3_nt: TGTGCCAGCAGTTACTCGCCGACAGGTAACACTGAAGCTTTCTTT; cdr3_aa: CASSYSPTGNTEAFF
j_call: TRBJ2-1; d_call: TRBD2; clone_size: .; v_call: TRBV7-6; cdr3_nt: TGTGCCAGCAGCTTAGCGCCCACTAGCGGGAGTGAGCAGTTCTTC; cdr3_aa: CASSLAPTSGSEQFF
j_call: TRBJ2-3; d_call: TRBD1; clone_size: .; v_call: TRBV7-2; cdr3_nt: TGTGCCAGCAGCTCCGGACAGGGAAACCTAGCAGATACGCAGTATTTT; cdr3_aa: CASSSGQGNLADTQYF
j_call: TRBJ2-7; d_call: .; clone_size: once; v_call: TRBV7-2; cdr3_nt: TGTGCCAGCAGCTTAGCGGCAACCTACGAGCAGTACTTC; cdr3_aa: CASSLAATYEQYF
j_call: TRBJ2-5; d_call: TRBD2; clone_size: .; v_call: TRBV2; cdr3_nt: TGTGCCAGCAACCCGCGGACTAGCGGGAGCGCTTGGTACTTC; cdr3_aa: CASNPRTSGSAWYF
j_call: TRBJ2-1; d_call: TRBD1; clone_size: .; v_call: TRBV29-1; cdr3_nt: TGCAGCGTTGAGGGGACAGCCTACAATGAGCAGTTCTTC; cdr3_aa: CSVEGTAYNEQFF
j_call: TRBJ2-7; d_call: .; clone_size: few; v_call: TRBV10-2; cdr3_nt: TGCGCCACTGGGCCTCTCGCGCAGGTAACCTACGAGCAGTACTTC; cdr3_aa: CATGPLAQVTYEQYF
j_call: TRBJ1-5; d_call: .; clone_size: .; v_call: TRBV7-9; cdr3_nt: TGTGCCAGCAGCTTTGGTTCAGGTCAGCCCCAGCATTTT; cdr3_aa: CASSFGSGQPQHF
j_call: TRBJ2-2; d_call: TRBD2; clone_size: .; v_call: TRBV18; cdr3_nt: TGTGCCAGCTCACCACGGGTAGCGGGACCGTCGAACACCGGGGAGCTGTTTTTT; cdr3_aa: CASSPRVAGPSNTGELFF
j_call: TRBJ2-7; d_call: TRBD1; clone_size: .; v_call: TRBV4-1; cdr3_nt: TGCGCCAGCAGCCCCACTCCCTCGGGACAGGGAACCTACGAGCAGTACTTC; cdr3_aa: CASSPTPSGQGTYEQYF
j_call: TRBJ1-5; d_call: .; clone_size: .; v_call: TRBV27; cdr3_nt: TGTGCCAGCCTGTCGAGGGCCCGTCAGCCCCAGCATTTT; cdr3_aa: CASLSRARQPQHF
j_call: TRBJ1-5; d_call: .; clone_size: .; v_call: TRBV6-1; cdr3_nt: TGTGCCAGCAGTTATGCAGGGGAATACCAGCCCCAGCATTTT; cdr3_aa: CASSYAGEYQPQHF
j_call: TRBJ2-1; d_call: TRBD1; clone_size: .; v_call: TRBV9; cdr3_nt: TGTGCCAGCAGCGGTAAACTGACAGGGGTGCCTACAAATGAGCAGTTCTTC; cdr3_aa: CASSGKLTGVPTNEQFF
j_call: TRBJ2-1; d_call: TRBD2; clone_size: .; v_call: TRBV30; cdr3_nt: TGTGCCTGGAGACCCCGAGGGACTAGCGGGAGTAATATTGAGCAGTTCTTC; cdr3_aa: CAWRPRGTSGSNIEQFF
j_call: TRBJ2-7; d_call: .; clone_size: .; v_call: TRBV6-1; cdr3_nt: TGTGCCAGCAGTGAAGCAGGCGGGGCGCTTGGGGAGCAGTACTTC; cdr3_aa: CASSEAGGALGEQYF
j_call: TRBJ2-5; d_call: TRBD1; clone_size: once; v_call: TRBV29-1; cdr3_nt: TGCAGCGTTCCGGACAGGGAGGACCAAGAGACCCAGTACTTC; cdr3_aa: CSVPDREDQETQYF
j_call: TRBJ2-3; d_call: TRBD2; clone_size: .; v_call: TRBV19; cdr3_nt: TGTGCCAGTAGTATCGGGACTAGCGGGAGTTTCTCAGATACGCAGTATTTT; cdr3_aa: CASSIGTSGSFSDTQYF
j_call: TRBJ2-5; d_call: TRBD2; clone_size: .; v_call: TRBV11-1; cdr3_nt: TGTGCCAGCAGCCCGAGGACTAGGCACGAGACCCAGTACTTC; cdr3_aa: CASSPRTRHETQYF
j_call: TRBJ1-5; d_call: TRBD1; clone_size: .; v_call: TRBV19; cdr3_nt: TGTGCCAGTCGCAAGGGGGCTCAGCCCCAGCATTTT; cdr3_aa: CASRKGAQPQHF
j_call: TRBJ2-5; d_call: .; clone_size: .; v_call: TRBV6-1; cdr3_nt: TGTGCCAGCAGTGAAGGCGATCCCGTTTGGGAGACCCAGTACTTC; cdr3_aa: CASSEGDPVWETQYF
j_call: TRBJ2-1; d_call: TRBD2; clone_size: .; v_call: TRBV19; cdr3_nt: TGTGCCAGTAGTATCTATGGTAGCGGGAGTTACAATGAGCAGTTCTTC; cdr3_aa: CASSIYGSGSYNEQFF
j_call: TRBJ2-7; d_call: .; clone_size: .; v_call: TRBV7-8; cdr3_nt: TGTGCCAGCAGCTTAGAACAGGGTCGAATCTCCTACGAGCAGTACTTC; cdr3_aa: CASSLEQGRISYEQYF
j_call: TRBJ2-1; d_call: .; clone_size: .; v_call: TRBV7-9; cdr3_nt: TGTGCCAGCAGCCGTCCTCCCCCGTCGGGCAATGAGCAGTTCTTC; cdr3_aa: CASSRPPPSGNEQFF